Following are 27 T cell receptor beta chains from one sample sequenced in a study of blood T cell repertoires in COVID-19. TCRdb's copy holds only in-frame clones and misses some; the assay was immunoSEQ multiplex PCR. Among approximately 210,000 clones listed, under 90% were seen once. The sample comprised peripheral blood. These receptors originate from a human donor in a cohort sampled during active COVID-19.

The chain is built from TRBV3-1 (or the pseudogene TRBV3-2) and TRBJ2-5, with D perhaps matching TRBD1 (5 bases). The ends were cut back, 4 bases at V and 0 bases at J, with 6 bases in the middle. From germline, CDR1 is LGHDT and CDR2 YNNKEL (reference sequence). This CDR3 is built from 13 residues. CDR3 nucleotides: TGTGCCAGCAGCCCGACAGACCAAGAGACCCAGTACTTC. Translating it yields CASSPTDQETQYF.

V is TRBV9 and J is TRBJ2-3, with TRBD2 matching over 8 bases. The CDR3 is made up of 15 amino acids. Germline lookup yields CDR1 SGDLS and CDR2 YYNGEE. The V segment lost 1 base and the J segment 4 bases; nucleotides outside the gene matches: 5. In DNA form, the CDR3 reads TGTGCCAGCAGCGTAAGCGGGAGCGGTCCAGATACGCAGTATTTT. The encoded protein is CASSVSGSGPDTQYF.

This clone was observed a handful of times. This chain joins TRBV30 and TRBJ2-5, with 7 bases fitting TRBD1. The germline gives CDR1 GTSNPN, CDR2 SVGIG (reference sequence). Germline trimming cut 4 bases from V and 6 bases from J; bases unmatched to any gene: 14. The CDR3 has 15 amino acids. The CDR3 region is CAWTAPTGSRKTQYF. CDR3 DNA sequence: TGTGCCTGGACTGCCCCGACAGGGTCGAGGAAGACCCAGTACTTC.

V and J are TRBV18 and TRBJ2-3; the match to TRBD1 covers 8 bases. The CDR3 runs to 15 residues. After removal of 5 bases from V and 2 bases from J, the junction contained 6 bases not matched to a gene. Germline lookup yields CDR1 KGHSH and CDR2 LQKENI. This CDR3 reads CASSGRQGNTDTQYF. As DNA, the CDR3 is TGTGCCAGCTCAGGCCGACAGGGGAACACAGATACGCAGTATTTT.

The chain employs TRBV3-1 (or the pseudogene TRBV3-2) and TRBJ1-5; 8 bases are shared with TRBD1. There are 15 residues in the CDR3. Germline V gene data show CDR1 as LGHDT and CDR2 as YNNKEL (reference sequence). V was clipped by 0 bases and J by 7 bases; unmatched bases: 5. The CDR3 is CASSQDLTGGQPQHF. CDR3 coding DNA: TGTGCCAGCAGCCAAGATTTAACAGGGGGACAGCCCCAGCATTTT.

The chain joins TRBV6-6 to TRBJ1-2; 10 bases map to TRBD1. V lost 6 bases, J lost 5 bases, and 6 bases stayed unmatched. This CDR3 spans 14 amino acids. Looked up from germline, CDR1 is MNHNY and CDR2 is SVGAGI (reference sequence). This chain's CDR3 is CASRTGTGEYGYTF. In DNA form, the CDR3 reads TGTGCCAGCAGAACCGGGACAGGGGAGTATGGCTACACCTTC.

This rearrangement joins TRBV28 to TRBJ2-7; tentative D call: TRBD2 (6 bases). CDR1 MDHEN and CDR2 SYDVKM come from the germline V gene. Trimming stripped 7 bases from V and 0 bases from J, with 13 bases between. There are 14 residues in the CDR3. The CDR3 region is CASKEGSSSYEQYF. The CDR3 DNA sequence: TGTGCCAGCAAGGAGGGGTCGAGCTCCTACGAGCAGTACTTC.

The V call is TRBV9, the J call TRBJ2-7; TRBD2 is a possible D gene (6 bases). This CDR3 is 16 amino acids long. V lost 5 bases to trimming and J lost 4 bases, with 22 bases between them. Germline CDR1 reads SGDLS; CDR2 reads YYNGEE. As DNA, the CDR3 is TGTGCCAGCAGTCCTAAAATCCGGGACTTCGCGTACGAGCAGTACTTC. It codes for CASSPKIRDFAYEQYF.

J is TRBJ2-1 and V is TRBV9; 7 nucleotides line up with TRBD1. The J segment lost 6 bases and the V segment lost 7 bases, leaving 13 bases of the junction unmatched. This CDR3 is built from 15 residues. Germline lookup yields CDR1 SGDLS and CDR2 YYNGEE. CDR3 amino acids: CASGSSGGNRNEQFF. The CDR3 DNA follows: TGTGCCAGCGGTAGTTCAGGGGGAAATCGCAATGAGCAGTTCTTC.

V gene TRBV7-6 combines with J gene TRBJ2-1, with 11 bases fitting TRBD2. Unmatched junction bases numbered 5, after V lost 1 base and J lost 9 bases. The CDR3 sequence is 15 residues long. The germline CDR1 and CDR2 sequences are SGHVS and FNYEAQ. The CDR3 region has the DNA TGTGCCAGCAGCTTAGGTTCACTAGCGGGAGTTGAGCAGTTCTTC. Translating gives CASSLGSLAGVEQFF.

The gene calls are TRBV4-2 and TRBJ1-3; D call uncertain. This CDR3 has 15 amino acids. Trimming pared 0 bases from V and 1 base from J, leaving 7 bases between. Germline loops: CDR1 LGHNA, CDR2 YNFKEQ. The CDR3 loop reads CASSQEGGSGNTIYF. DNA of the CDR3: TGTGCCAGCAGCCAAGAGGGCGGGTCTGGAAACACCATATATTTT.

The V and J genes are TRBV9 and TRBJ1-3; 9 bases match TRBD1. The CDR3 has 15 residues. V lost 6 bases to trimming and J lost 2 bases; unmatched junction nucleotides: 6. Germline CDR1 and CDR2: SGDLS and YYNGEE. The CDR3 reads CASTPTGGTGNTIYF. The CDR3 bases are TGTGCCAGCACGCCCACAGGGGGCACTGGAAACACCATATATTTT.

The rearrangement uses TRBV28 and TRBJ1-2; D is unresolved. Between the trimmed V and J ends, which lost 6 bases and 1 base, there was a span of 6 bases. The CDR3 has 12 amino acids. Germline CDR1 and CDR2: MDHEN and SYDVKM. The CDR3 sequence: CASSYLNYGYTF. The CDR3 DNA reads as TGTGCCAGCAGCTACCTTAACTATGGCTACACCTTC.

The chain joins TRBV7-9 to TRBJ1-2; 7 nucleotides line up with TRBD1. Looked up from germline, CDR1 is SEHNR and CDR2 is FQNEAQ (reference sequence). V lost 2 bases to trimming and J lost 4 bases; unmatched junction nucleotides: 10. This CDR3 has 16 amino acids. The CDR3 bases are TGTGCCAGCAGCTTAACGACAGGGCCATCCCCCTATGGCTACACCTTC. The encoded protein is CASSLTTGPSPYGYTF.

The chain recombines TRBV28 with TRBJ1-2; possible D gene TRBD1, 6 bases. The CDR3 extends over 13 amino acids. From germline, CDR1 is MDHEN and CDR2 SYDVKM. V lost 5 bases and J 9 bases, leaving 16 bases between the germline ends. CDR3 protein: CASSRQGIRRYTF. The CDR3 DNA reads TGTGCCAGCAGTCGTCAGGGGATTCGTCGCTACACCTTC.

The chain employs TRBV6-6 and TRBJ1-1, with a weak D call TRBD1 (5 bases). Germline CDR1 MNHNY, CDR2 SVGAGI (reference sequence). Trimming pared 7 bases from V and 8 bases from J, leaving 14 bases between. The CDR3 spans 12 residues. The CDR3 region is CASTKPGGEAFF. The CDR3 bases are TGTGCCAGCACCAAACCCGGGGGGGAAGCTTTCTTT.

The chain combines TRBV18 with TRBJ1-2, with D maybe TRBD1 (6 bases). The CDR3 has 16 amino acids. Germline assignment: CDR1 KGHSH and CDR2 LQKENI. Trimming shortened V by 2 bases and J by 0 bases, and 13 bases separated the two germline ends. The CDR3 is CASSPGWDTANYGYTF. DNA of the CDR3: TGTGCCAGCTCACCAGGGTGGGACACCGCTAACTATGGCTACACCTTC.

The rearrangement joins TRBV29-1 to TRBJ2-3; TRBD1 agrees at 8 bases. The germline CDR1 and CDR2 sequences are SQVTM and ANQGSEA. V gave up 7 bases and J gave up 4 bases; unmatched junction bases: 13. The CDR3 totals 15 residues. CDR3: CSAGASGGRSDTQYF. The CDR3, as DNA: TGCAGCGCAGGCGCTTCAGGGGGCCGGTCAGATACGCAGTATTTT.

The chain carries TRBV6-2 or TRBV6-3 and TRBJ2-1, with D perhaps matching TRBD1 (6 bases). Germline V CDR1 and CDR2: MNHEY, SVGEGT. V was cut by 2 bases and J by 6 bases, with 23 bases left in between. This CDR3 has 18 amino acids. This chain's CDR3 is CASSYEIGTPQIFNEQFF. The CDR3 nucleotides read TGTGCCAGCAGTTACGAGATCGGGACACCCCAAATATTCAATGAGCAGTTCTTC.

V gene TRBV5-1 combines with J gene TRBJ1-1; no reliable D call. Germline lookup yields CDR1 SGHRS and CDR2 YFSETQ. The ends were cut back, 0 bases at V and 1 base at J, with 10 bases in the middle. This CDR3 contains 15 residues. CDR3: CASSLALAENTEAFF. DNA for the CDR3: TGCGCCAGCAGCTTGGCCTTGGCAGAGAACACTGAAGCTTTCTTT.

V gene TRBV7-2 combines with J gene TRBJ1-2; tentative D call: TRBD1 (6 bases). Germline CDR1 and CDR2: SGHTA and FQGNSA. V dropped 6 bases and J dropped 4 bases, with 18 bases sitting between them. The CDR3 is 15 amino acids. CDR3 in DNA: TGTGCCAGCAGTTTACAGGGAAATCGCCTCTATGGCTACACCTTC. This translates into CASSLQGNRLYGYTF.

The V and J genes are TRBV3-1 (or the pseudogene TRBV3-2) and TRBJ2-7; 8 nucleotides agree with TRBD1. The CDR3 loop spans 14 amino acids. The J segment lost 3 bases and the V segment lost 4 bases, leaving 5 bases of the junction unmatched. The germline V gene encodes CDR1 LGHDT and CDR2 YNNKEL (reference sequence). CDR3 sequence (DNA): TGTGCCAGCAGCCCTCGGGACAGGCTCTACGAGCAGTACTTC. Amino acid sequence: CASSPRDRLYEQYF.

In DNA form, the CDR3 reads TGTGCCAGCAGCCAAGGACAGGATAATTCACCCCTCCACTTT. This gives the protein CASSQGQDNSPLHF. The chain couples TRBV3-1 (or the pseudogene TRBV3-2) to TRBJ1-6; possibly TRBD1 for D (6 bases). There are 14 residues in the CDR3. Germline V gene lookup returns CDR1 LGHDT and CDR2 YNNKEL (reference sequence). V was cut by 1 base and J by 5 bases, with 6 bases left in between.

In this sample, this clone turned up once. The J gene is TRBJ1-5, the V gene TRBV7-8, with 9 bases aligning to TRBD1. The CDR3 is 15 amino acids. CDR1 and CDR2 from the germline V gene are SGHVS and FQNEAQ. Losses at the gene ends were 3 bases for V and 11 bases for J; bases not matched to a gene: 11. This chain's CDR3 is CASSLAGQGKWTQHF. The CDR3 nucleotides read TGTGCCAGCAGCTTGGCAGGACAGGGGAAGTGGACCCAGCATTTT.

J is TRBJ2-7 and V is TRBV11-2; D is perhaps TRBD1 (6 bases). CDR1 and CDR2 (germline): SGHAT, FQNNGV. The V end lost 1 base, the J end lost 1 base, and 8 bases lay between the germline ends. This CDR3 contains 14 residues. The CDR3 spells CASSLVGGSYEQYF. The CDR3 coding sequence is TGTGCCAGCAGCTTAGTAGGGGGATCCTACGAGCAGTACTTC.

The chain is built from TRBV7-2 and TRBJ2-2, with D unresolved. Germline V gene lookup returns CDR1 SGHTA and CDR2 FQGNSA. The CDR3 sequence is 11 residues long. Trimming took 5 bases from V and 5 from J, leaving 3 bases between them. The CDR3: CASSRTGELFF. For the CDR3, the DNA is TGTGCCAGCAGCCGTACCGGGGAGCTGTTTTTT.

The chain is built from TRBV30 and TRBJ2-3, with TRBD2 identical over 14 bases. The V gene's germline CDR1 is GTSNPN and CDR2 SVGIG (reference sequence). There are 16 residues in the CDR3. CDR3 amino acids: CATTGTSGGLADTQYF. CDR3 DNA sequence: TGTGCGACAACGGGGACTAGCGGGGGATTAGCAGATACGCAGTATTTT.